This paragraph covers one TCR beta chain sequence. Its antigen remains unknown. The assay was immunoSEQ multiplex PCR, and TCRdb's table has in-frame clones only and misses some. In the table there are about 160,000 clones, approximately 90% of which are singletons. These data originate in a study of T cell responses to AZD1222 COVID-19 vaccine. Study-level findings and limits: Among the donors, most were white British and more were female, and clonal diversity was possibly underestimated. Nearly half of spike-specific TCRs reportedly target unmutated variant regions. The peak T cell response came first, and repertoires were sampled only after it.

The CDR3 covers 15 residues. Germline V gene sequence: CDR1 LNHNV, CDR2 YYDKDF (reference sequence). Unmatched junction bases numbered 8, after V lost 6 bases and J lost 4 bases. Samples with a second dose at about 4 or about 12 weeks were pooled together. The receptor was isolated from an adult who received the AZD1222 COVID-19 vaccine. The chain is built from TRBV15 and TRBJ1-5; TRBD1 aligns across 8 bases. Sequencing used peripheral blood, obtained 28 days after the second AZD1222 dose. CDR3 DNA: TGTGCCACCAGTCAAGACAGGGGCGAGAATCAGCCCCAGCATTTT. Its translation is CATSQDRGENQPQHF.